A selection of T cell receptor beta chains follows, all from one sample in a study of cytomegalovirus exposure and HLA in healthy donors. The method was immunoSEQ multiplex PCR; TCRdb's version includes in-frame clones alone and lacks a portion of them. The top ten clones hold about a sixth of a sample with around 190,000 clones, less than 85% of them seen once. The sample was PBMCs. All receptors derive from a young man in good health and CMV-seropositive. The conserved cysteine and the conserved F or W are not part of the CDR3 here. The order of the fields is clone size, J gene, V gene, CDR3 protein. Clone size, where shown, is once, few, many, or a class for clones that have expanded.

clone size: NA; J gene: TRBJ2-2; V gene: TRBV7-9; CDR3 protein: ASSWTGTGTGELF
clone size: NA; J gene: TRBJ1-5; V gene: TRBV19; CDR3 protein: ASSRSRGQPQH
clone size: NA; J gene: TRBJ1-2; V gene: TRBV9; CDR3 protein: ASSPEGVGQGDYGYT
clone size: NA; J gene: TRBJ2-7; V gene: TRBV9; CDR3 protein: ASSVGQGAGLYEQY
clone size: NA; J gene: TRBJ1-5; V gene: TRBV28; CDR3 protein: ASSLIGGGGGQPQH
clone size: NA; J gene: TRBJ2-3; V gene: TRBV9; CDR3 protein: ASSAGLALGTDTQY
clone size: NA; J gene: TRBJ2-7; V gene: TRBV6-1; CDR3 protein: ASRKESYSYEQY
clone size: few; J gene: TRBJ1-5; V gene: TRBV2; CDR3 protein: ASSSGQGNQPQH
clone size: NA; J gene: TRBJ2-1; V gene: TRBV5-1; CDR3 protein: ASSLVPSGNNEQF
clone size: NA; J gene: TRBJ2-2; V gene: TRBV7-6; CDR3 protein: ASSALAGVTGELF
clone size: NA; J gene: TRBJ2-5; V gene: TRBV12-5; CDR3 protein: ASGLTGGYGETQY
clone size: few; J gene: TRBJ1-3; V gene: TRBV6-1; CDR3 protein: ASKQGNSGNTIY
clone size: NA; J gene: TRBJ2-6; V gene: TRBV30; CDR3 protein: AWRTGAGANVLT
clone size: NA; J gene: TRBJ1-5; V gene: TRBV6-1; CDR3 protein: ASSAPHRGSNQPQH
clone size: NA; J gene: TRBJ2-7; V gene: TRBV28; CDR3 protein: ASRPGQGHYEQY
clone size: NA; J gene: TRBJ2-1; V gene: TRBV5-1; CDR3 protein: ASSSRGAGASYNEQF
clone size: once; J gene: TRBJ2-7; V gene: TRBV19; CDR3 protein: ASQPYQEASYYEQY
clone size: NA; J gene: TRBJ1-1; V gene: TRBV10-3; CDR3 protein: AITGGDTEAF
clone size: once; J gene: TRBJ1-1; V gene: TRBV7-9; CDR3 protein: ASSLGSGEAF
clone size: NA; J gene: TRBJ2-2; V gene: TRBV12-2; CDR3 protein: ASRLRQYTGELF
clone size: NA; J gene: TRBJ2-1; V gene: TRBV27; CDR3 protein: ASRHSGGGYNEQF
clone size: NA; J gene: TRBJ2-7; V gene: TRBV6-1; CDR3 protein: ASSEWPPGRTQQY
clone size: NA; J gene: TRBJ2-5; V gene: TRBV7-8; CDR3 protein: ASSLELAGETQY
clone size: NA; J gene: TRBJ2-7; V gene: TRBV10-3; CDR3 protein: AISESAVYEQY
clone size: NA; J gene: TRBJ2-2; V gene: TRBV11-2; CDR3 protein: ASSPSQTGQNTGELF
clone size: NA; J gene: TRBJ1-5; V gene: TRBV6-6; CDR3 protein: ASSSGPGSTNQPQH
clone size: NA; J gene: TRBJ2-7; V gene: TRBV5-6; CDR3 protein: ASSGGTGAFYEQY
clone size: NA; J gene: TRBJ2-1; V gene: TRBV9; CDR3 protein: ASSALAGAYNEQF
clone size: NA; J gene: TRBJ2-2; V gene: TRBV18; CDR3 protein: ASSPPQTVAGAGGELF
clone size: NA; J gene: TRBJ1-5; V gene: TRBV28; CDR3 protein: ASRPRDRANQPQH
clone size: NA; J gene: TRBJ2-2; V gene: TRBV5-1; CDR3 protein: ASSFGTSNTGELF
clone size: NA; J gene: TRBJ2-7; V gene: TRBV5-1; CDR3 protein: ASSWGGGGPSYEQY
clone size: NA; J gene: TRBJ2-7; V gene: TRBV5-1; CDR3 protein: ASSPDSSYEQY
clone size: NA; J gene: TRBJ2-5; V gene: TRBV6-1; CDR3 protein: ATMIRTSSRGTQY
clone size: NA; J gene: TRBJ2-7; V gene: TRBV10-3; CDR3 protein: AISGDSSYEQY
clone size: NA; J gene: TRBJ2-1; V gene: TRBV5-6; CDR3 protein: ASSPGQGTNEQF
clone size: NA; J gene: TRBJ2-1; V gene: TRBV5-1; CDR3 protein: ASSPPGTTNEQF
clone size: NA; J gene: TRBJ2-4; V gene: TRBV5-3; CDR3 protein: ARSKLAGGLDKNIQY
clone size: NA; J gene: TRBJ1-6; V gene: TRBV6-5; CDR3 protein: ASSREAYNSPLH
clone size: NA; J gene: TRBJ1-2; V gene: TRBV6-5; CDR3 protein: ASSPGGYDGYT
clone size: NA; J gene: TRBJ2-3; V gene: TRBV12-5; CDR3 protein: ASGLSGSTDTQY
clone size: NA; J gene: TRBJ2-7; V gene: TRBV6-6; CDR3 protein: ASSYSNWDRGNEQY
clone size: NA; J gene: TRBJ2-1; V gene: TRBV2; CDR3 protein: ASSELGLAGDEQF
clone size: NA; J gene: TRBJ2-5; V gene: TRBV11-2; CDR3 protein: ASSQRLDLYQETQY
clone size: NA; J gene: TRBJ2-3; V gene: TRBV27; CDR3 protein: ASSFRTDHADTQY
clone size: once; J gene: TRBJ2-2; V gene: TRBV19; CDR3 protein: ASRAWGGQVGGELF
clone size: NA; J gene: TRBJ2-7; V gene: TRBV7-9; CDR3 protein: ASSLTRGQVLEQY
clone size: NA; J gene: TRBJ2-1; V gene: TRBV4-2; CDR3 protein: ASSQESSGGVYNEQF
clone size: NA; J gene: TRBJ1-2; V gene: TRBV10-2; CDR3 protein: ASSEGPYGYT
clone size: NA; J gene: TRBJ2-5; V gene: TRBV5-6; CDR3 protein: ASSRRTTSGQETQY
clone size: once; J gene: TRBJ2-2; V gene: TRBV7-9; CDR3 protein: ASSLGGSADTGELF
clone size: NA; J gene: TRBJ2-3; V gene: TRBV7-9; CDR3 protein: ASRLLPGPGVSTDTQY
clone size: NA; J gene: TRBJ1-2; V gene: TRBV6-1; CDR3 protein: ASSDRTGGSGYT